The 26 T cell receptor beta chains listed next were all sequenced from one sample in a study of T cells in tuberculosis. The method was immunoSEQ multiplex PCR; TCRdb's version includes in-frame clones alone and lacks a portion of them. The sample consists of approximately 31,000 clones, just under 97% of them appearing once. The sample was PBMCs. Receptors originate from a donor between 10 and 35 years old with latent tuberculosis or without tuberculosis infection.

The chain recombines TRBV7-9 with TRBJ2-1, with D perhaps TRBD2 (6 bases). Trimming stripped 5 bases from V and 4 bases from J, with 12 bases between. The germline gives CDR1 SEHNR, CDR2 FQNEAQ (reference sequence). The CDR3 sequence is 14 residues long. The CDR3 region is CASSQDGGYNEQFF. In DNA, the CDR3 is TGTGCCAGCAGCCAAGACGGAGGGTACAATGAGCAGTTCTTC.

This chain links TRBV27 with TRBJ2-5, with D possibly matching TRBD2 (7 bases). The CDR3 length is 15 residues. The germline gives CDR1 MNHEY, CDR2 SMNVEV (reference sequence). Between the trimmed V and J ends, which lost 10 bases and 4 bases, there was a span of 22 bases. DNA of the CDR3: TGTGCCACCGCGAGGGGCGGGGGCCTGGGAGAGACCCAGTACTTC. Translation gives CATARGGGLGETQYF.

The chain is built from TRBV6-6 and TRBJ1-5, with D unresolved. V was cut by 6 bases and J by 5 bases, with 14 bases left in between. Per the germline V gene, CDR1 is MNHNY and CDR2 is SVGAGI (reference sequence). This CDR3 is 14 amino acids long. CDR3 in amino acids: CASSSTPIYQPQHF. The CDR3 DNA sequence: TGTGCCAGCAGCTCTACCCCCATTTATCAGCCCCAGCATTTT.

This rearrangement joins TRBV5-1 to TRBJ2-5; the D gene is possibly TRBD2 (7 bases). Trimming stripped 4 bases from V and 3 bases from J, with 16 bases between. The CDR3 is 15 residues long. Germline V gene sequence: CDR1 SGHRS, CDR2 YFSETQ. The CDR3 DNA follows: TGCGCCAGCAGCCCTGTGGGGGGGGACAAAGAGACCCAGTACTTC. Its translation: CASSPVGGDKETQYF.

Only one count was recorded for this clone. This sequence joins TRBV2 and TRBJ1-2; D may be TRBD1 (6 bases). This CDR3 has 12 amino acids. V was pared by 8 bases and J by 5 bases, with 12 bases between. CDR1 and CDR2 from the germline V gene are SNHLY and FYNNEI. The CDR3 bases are TGTGCCAGCGGGGGCAGCGAATATGGCTACACCTTC. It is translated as CASGGSEYGYTF.

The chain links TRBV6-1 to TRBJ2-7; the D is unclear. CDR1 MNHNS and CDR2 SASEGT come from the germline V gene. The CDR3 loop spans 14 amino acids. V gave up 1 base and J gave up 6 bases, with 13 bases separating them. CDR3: CASSEGEEVSEQYF. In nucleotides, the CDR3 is TGTGCCAGCAGTGAAGGAGAAGAGGTGTCCGAGCAGTACTTC.

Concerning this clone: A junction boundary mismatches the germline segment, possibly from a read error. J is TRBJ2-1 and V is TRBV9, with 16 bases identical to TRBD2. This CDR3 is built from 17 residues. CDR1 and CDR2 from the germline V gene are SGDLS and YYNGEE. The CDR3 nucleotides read TGTGCCAGCAGCGCCGGGACTAGCGGGAGGGCCTACTATGAGCAGTTCTTC. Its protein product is CASSAGTSGRAYYEQFF. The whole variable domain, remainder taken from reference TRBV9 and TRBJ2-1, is DSGVTQTPKHLITATGQRVTLRCSPRSGDLSVYWYQQSLDQGLQFLIQYYNGEERAKGNILERFSAQQFPDLHSELNLSSLELGDSALYFCASSAGTSGRAYYEQFFGPGTRLTVL.

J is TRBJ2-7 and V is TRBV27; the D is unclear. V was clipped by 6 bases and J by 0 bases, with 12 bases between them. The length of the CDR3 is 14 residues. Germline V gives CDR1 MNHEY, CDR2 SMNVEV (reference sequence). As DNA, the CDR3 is TGTGCCAGCAGAGCAGGTCCGAGCTCCTACGAGCAGTACTTC. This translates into CASRAGPSSYEQYF.

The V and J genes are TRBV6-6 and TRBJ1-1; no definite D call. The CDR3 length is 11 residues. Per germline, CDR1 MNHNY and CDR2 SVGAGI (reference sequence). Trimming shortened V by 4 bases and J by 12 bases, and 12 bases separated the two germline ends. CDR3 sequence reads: CASSSTRVTFF. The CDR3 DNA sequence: TGTGCCAGCAGTTCGACTCGGGTAACTTTCTTT.

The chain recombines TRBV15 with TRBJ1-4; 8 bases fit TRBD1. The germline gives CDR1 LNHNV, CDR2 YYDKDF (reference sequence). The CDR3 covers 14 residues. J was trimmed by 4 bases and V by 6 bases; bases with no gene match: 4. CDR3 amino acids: CATRQGGDNEKLFF. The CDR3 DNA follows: TGTGCCACCAGACAGGGGGGAGATAATGAAAAACTGTTTTTT.

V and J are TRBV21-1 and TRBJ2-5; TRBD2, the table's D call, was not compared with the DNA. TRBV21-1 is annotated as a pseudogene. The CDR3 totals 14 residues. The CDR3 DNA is TGTGCCAGCAGCAAACCGCGGTCCCAAGAGACCCAGTACTTC. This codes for CASSKPRSQETQYF.

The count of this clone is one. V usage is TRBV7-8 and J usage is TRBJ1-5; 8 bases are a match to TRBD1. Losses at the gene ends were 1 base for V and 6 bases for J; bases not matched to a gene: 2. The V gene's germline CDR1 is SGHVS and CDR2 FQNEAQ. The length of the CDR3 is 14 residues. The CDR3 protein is CASSLGTGSQPQHF. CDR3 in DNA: TGTGCCAGCAGCTTAGGGACAGGGAGTCAGCCCCAGCATTTT. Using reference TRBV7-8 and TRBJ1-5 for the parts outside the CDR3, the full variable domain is GAGVSQSPRYKVAKRGQDVALRCDPISGHVSLFWYQQALGQGPEFLTYFQNEAQLDKSGLPSDRFFAERPEGSVSTLKIQRTQQEDSAVYLCASSLGTGSQPQHFGDGTRLSIL.

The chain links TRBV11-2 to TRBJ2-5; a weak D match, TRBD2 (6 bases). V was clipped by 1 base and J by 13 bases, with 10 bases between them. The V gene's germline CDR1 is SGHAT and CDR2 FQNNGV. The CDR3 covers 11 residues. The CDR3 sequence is CASSLGGRPYF. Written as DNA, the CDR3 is TGTGCCAGCAGCTTAGGGGGGAGGCCGTACTTC.

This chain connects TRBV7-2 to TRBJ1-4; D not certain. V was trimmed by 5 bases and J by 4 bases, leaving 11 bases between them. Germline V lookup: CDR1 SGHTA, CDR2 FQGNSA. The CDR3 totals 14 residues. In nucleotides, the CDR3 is TGTGCCAGCAGCCTCGGCGGCGGTAATGAAAAACTGTTTTTT. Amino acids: CASSLGGGNEKLFF.

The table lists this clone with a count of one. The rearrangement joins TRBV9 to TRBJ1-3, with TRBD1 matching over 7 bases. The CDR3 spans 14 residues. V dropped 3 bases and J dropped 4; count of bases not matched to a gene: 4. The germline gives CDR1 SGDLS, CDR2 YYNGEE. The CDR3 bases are TGTGCCAGCAGCGCCGGGACAGTAGGAAACACCATATATTTT. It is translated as CASSAGTVGNTIYF.

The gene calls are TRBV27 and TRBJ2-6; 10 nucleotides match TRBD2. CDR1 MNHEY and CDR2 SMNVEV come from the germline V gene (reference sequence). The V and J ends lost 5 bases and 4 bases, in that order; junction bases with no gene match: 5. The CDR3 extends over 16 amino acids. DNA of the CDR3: TGTGCCAGCAGTCACCTAGCGGGGGTCGGGGCCAACGTCCTGACTTTC. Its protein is CASSHLAGVGANVLTF. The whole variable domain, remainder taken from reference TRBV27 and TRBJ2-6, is EAQVTQNPRYLITVTGKKLTVTCSQNMNHEYMSWYRQDPGLGLRQIYYSMNVEVTDKGDVPEGYKVSRKEKRNFPLILESPSPNQTSLYFCASSHLAGVGANVLTFGAGSRLTVL.

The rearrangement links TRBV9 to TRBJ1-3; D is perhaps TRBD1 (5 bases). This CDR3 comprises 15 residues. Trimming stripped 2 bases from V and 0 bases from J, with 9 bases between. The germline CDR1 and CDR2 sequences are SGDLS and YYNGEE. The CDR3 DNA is TGTGCCAGCAGCGTTTTGGGGCTCTCTGGAAACACCATATATTTT. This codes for CASSVLGLSGNTIYF.

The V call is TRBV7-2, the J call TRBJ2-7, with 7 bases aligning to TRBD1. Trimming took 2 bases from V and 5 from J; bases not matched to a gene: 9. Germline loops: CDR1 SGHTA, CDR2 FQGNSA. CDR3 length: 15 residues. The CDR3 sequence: CASSLRGPTGDEQYF. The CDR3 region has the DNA TGTGCCAGCAGCTTAAGGGGGCCGACCGGAGACGAGCAGTACTTC.

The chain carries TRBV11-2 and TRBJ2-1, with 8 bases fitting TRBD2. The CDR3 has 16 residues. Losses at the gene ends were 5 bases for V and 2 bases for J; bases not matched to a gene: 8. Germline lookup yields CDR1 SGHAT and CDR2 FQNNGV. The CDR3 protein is CASSRWTSSAYNEQFF. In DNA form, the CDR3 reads TGTGCCAGCAGCCGTTGGACTAGCAGCGCCTACAATGAGCAGTTCTTC.

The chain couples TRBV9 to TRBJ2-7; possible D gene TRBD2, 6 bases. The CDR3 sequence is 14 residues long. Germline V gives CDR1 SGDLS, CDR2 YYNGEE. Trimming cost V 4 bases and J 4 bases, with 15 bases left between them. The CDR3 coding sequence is TGTGCCAGCAGCCCTTACGGGACTCCATACGAGCAGTACTTC. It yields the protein CASSPYGTPYEQYF.

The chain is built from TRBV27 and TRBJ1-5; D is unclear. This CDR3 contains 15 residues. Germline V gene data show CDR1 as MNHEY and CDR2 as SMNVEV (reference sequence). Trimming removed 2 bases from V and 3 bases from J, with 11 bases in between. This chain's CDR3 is CASSLRGLHNQPQHF. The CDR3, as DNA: TGTGCCAGCAGTTTACGAGGGCTCCACAATCAGCCCCAGCATTTT.

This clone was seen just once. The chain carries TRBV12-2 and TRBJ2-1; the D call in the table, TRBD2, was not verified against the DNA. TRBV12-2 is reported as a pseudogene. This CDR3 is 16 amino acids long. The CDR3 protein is CASRLGLAGGYNEQFF. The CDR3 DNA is TGTGCAAGTCGCCTCGGACTAGCGGGAGGTTATAATGAGCAGTTCTTC.

The CDR3 nucleotides read TGTGCCTGGAGTCGGAGCACTGAAGCTTTCTTT. Its protein product is CAWSRSTEAFF. V and J are TRBV30 and TRBJ1-1; no definite D call. The CDR3 covers 11 residues. Trimming cost V 2 bases and J 4 bases, with 5 bases left between them. Germline V gene data show CDR1 as GTSNPN and CDR2 as SVGIG (reference sequence).

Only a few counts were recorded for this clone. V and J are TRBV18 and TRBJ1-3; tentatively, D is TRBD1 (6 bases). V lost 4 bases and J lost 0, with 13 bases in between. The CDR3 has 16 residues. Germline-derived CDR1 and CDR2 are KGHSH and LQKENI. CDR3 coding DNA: TGTGCCAGCTCACAGACACAGGGCACCTCTGGAAACACCATATATTTT. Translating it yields CASSQTQGTSGNTIYF.

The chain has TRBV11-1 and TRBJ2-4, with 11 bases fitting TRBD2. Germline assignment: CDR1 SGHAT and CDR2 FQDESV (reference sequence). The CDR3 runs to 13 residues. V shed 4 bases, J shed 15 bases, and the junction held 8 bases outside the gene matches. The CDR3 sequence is CASSSTLAGGAYF. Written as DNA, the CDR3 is TGTGCCAGCAGCTCGACGCTAGCGGGAGGAGCGTACTTC.

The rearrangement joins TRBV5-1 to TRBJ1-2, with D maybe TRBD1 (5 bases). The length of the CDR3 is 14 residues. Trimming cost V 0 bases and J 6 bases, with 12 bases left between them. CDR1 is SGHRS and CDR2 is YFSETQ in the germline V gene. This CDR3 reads CASSLGGTEDGYTF. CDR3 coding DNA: TGCGCCAGCAGCTTGGGAGGGACTGAGGATGGCTACACCTTC.